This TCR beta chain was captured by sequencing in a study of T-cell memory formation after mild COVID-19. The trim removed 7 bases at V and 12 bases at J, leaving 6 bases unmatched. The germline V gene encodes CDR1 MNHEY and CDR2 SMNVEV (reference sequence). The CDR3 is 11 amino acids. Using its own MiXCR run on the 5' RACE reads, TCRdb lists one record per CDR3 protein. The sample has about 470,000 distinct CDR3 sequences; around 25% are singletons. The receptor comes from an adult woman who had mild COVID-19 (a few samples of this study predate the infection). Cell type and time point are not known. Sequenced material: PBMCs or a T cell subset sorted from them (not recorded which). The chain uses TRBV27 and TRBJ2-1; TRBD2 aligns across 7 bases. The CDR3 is CASTWGGVQFF. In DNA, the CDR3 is TGTGCCAGCACTTGGGGGGGGGTGCAGTTCTTC.